The 17 T cell receptor beta chains given below trace back to one sample, sequenced in a study of response to subunit inactivated influenza vaccine. TCRdb used MiXCR to reprocess the RT-PCR reads, holding one entry per CDR3 protein. The sample carries approximately 520,000 distinct CDR3 sequences, approximately 15% recorded once. The sample in question was CD4+ T cells sorted from PBMCs, obtained less than 25 months after vaccination. All receptors derive from a man between 50 and 75 years old who received an inactivated influenza vaccine.

The genes are TRBV9 and TRBJ2-7; 8 nucleotides align to TRBD2. Germline-derived CDR1 and CDR2 are SGDLS and YYNGEE. Losses at the gene ends were 0 bases for V and 2 bases for J; bases not matched to a gene: 1. The CDR3 is made up of 14 amino acids. The CDR3 bases are TGTGCCAGCAGCGTAGGGGGACTAGCCTACGAGCAGTACTTC. Protein sequence: CASSVGGLAYEQYF.

This clonotype was recorded at least ten times. The rearrangement joins TRBV12-3 or TRBV12-4 to TRBJ1-2; TRBD1 aligns across 10 bases. Trimming cost V 5 bases and J 3 bases; bases outside gene matches: 12. The CDR3 is 17 residues long. Written as DNA, the CDR3 is TGTGCCAGCAGTATGAATGCGGGACAGGGGATCCACTATGGCTACACCTTC. Protein: CASSMNAGQGIHYGYTF.

J is TRBJ1-6 and V is TRBV20-1; D gene uncertain. The germline gives CDR1 DFQATT, CDR2 SNEGSKA (reference sequence). CDR3 length: 15 amino acids. V lost 2 bases to trimming and J lost 7 bases, with 15 bases between them. The CDR3 DNA reads TGCAGTGCTAGATGGCAGCCTCTAGGCAATTCACCCCTCCACTTT. The encoded protein is CSARWQPLGNSPLHF.

The gene calls are TRBV3-1 and TRBJ2-2; D is unclear. Trimming shortened V by 4 bases and J by 3 bases, and 6 bases separated the two germline ends. CDR1 is LGHDT, CDR2 YNNKEL, per germline (reference sequence). This CDR3 comprises 13 residues. CDR3 nucleotide sequence: TGTGCCAGCAGCCTACAGTACACCGGGGAGCTGTTTTTT. This sequence encodes CASSLQYTGELFF.

Only a few counts were recorded for this clonotype. In DNA form, the CDR3 reads TGTGCCAGCAGCTTAGCGGGACACGACGGGGAGACCCAGTACTTC. It is translated as CASSLAGHDGETQYF. The chain recombines TRBV7-8 with TRBJ2-5; a weak D match, TRBD1 (6 bases). The germline V gene encodes CDR1 SGHVS and CDR2 FQNEAQ. The germline V and J ends were trimmed by 0 bases and 5 bases, with 13 bases remaining between them. The CDR3 length is 15 residues.

The chain uses TRBV6-1 and TRBJ1-1; tentative D call: TRBD1 (5 bases). The V gene lost 6 bases and the J gene lost 11 bases, with 19 bases spanning the gap. The CDR3 length is 13 residues. In germline, CDR1 is MNHNS, CDR2 SASEGT. CDR3 region: CASRRGRDFRAFF. As DNA, the CDR3 is TGTGCCAGCAGGAGGGGAAGGGACTTCAGGGCTTTCTTT.

The sample holds many counts of this clonotype. The CDR3 reads CASSQDRSGGASDTQYF. The CDR3 region has the DNA TGCGCCAGCAGCCAAGATAGGAGCGGGGGGGCCTCAGATACGCAGTATTTT. The chain links TRBV4-3 to TRBJ2-3; 10 positions agree with TRBD2. The CDR3 consists of 17 residues. Germline CDR1 reads LGHNA; CDR2 reads YSLEER. V gave up 0 bases and J gave up 4 bases; unmatched junction bases: 7.

CDR3 nucleotides: TGTGCCAGCAACCGGGTCCAAAATTCACCCCTCCACTTT. It yields the protein CASNRVQNSPLHF. V is TRBV6-6 and J is TRBJ1-6; D not resolved. The CDR3 length is 13 residues. The V end was cut by 7 bases, the J end by 7 bases, with 11 bases between. Germline CDR1 reads MNHNY; CDR2 reads SVGAGI (reference sequence).

The chain is built from TRBV10-3 and TRBJ2-1, with D possibly TRBD1 on 5 matching bases. This CDR3 has 13 amino acids. CDR1 and CDR2 from the germline V gene are ENHRY and SYGVKD. The germline V and J ends were trimmed by 6 bases and 3 bases, with 9 bases remaining between them. CDR3 sequence (DNA): TGTGCCATCAGGGACATCCTCTACAATGAGCAGTTCTTC. Protein: CAIRDILYNEQFF.

The chain links TRBV12-3 or TRBV12-4 to TRBJ2-1; 12 bases line up with TRBD2. J was trimmed by 7 bases and V by 3 bases; bases with no gene match: 16. The CDR3 sequence is 19 residues long. CDR3: CASSLWDSRLAGEQNEQFF. As DNA, the CDR3 is TGTGCCAGCAGTTTGTGGGACAGTAGACTAGCGGGAGAACAAAATGAGCAGTTCTTC.

In its sample, this clonotype was seen a few times. The chain employs TRBV10-3 and TRBJ2-4, with D possibly being TRBD2 (5 bases). The CDR3 runs to 11 residues. Germline V gene sequence: CDR1 ENHRY, CDR2 SYGVKD. The germline V and J ends were trimmed by 11 bases and 8 bases, with 13 bases remaining between them. The CDR3: CASSAGYIQYF. The CDR3, as DNA: TGTGCCTCTTCCGCGGGTTACATTCAGTACTTC.

This clonotype was counted ten times or more. The chain is built from TRBV12-3 or TRBV12-4 and TRBJ2-3; D gene ambiguous. V was pared by 3 bases and J by 0 bases, with 7 bases between. The CDR3 consists of 14 residues. The DNA of the CDR3 is TGTGCCAGCAGTTTCTCCTGGAGCACAGATACGCAGTATTTT. Protein sequence: CASSFSWSTDTQYF.

This clonotype came up a few times. V and J are TRBV11-2 and TRBJ2-2, with 8 bases lining up with TRBD2. Germline V CDR1 and CDR2: SGHAT, FQNNGV. J gave up 5 bases and V 4 bases, and 3 bases lay outside the gene matches. This CDR3 contains 14 residues. The CDR3 coding sequence is TGTGCCAGCAGCTATATAGCGGGGACCGGGGAGCTGTTTTTT. Translating gives CASSYIAGTGELFF.

This clonotype was observed a few times. The V and J genes are TRBV14 and TRBJ2-1; the D gene is possibly TRBD2 (6 bases). The CDR3 contains 15 residues. Trimming stripped 2 bases from V and 9 bases from J, with 17 bases between. Germline CDR1 is SGHDN and CDR2 is FVKESK. CDR3 sequence (DNA): TGTGCCAGCAGCCAAAGACCAACTAGCCACACTGAGCAGTTCTTC. Amino acid sequence: CASSQRPTSHTEQFF.

The chain joins TRBV12-3 or TRBV12-4 to TRBJ2-3; 16 bases fit TRBD2. The trim removed 6 bases at V and 4 bases at J, leaving 10 bases unmatched. This CDR3 contains 18 residues. CDR3 protein: CASSPGLAGGPGPDTQYF. The CDR3 nucleotides are TGTGCCAGCAGCCCGGGACTAGCGGGAGGGCCGGGGCCAGATACGCAGTATTTT.

This clonotype was recorded many times. The CDR3 DNA follows: TGTGCCAGCAGCCAGGGTCCAGGCACAGATACGCAGTATTTT. As protein: CASSQGPGTDTQYF. V and J are TRBV3-1 and TRBJ2-3; D unresolved. V was shortened by 3 bases and J by 1 base, with 8 bases between the two germline ends. The germline V gene encodes CDR1 LGHDT and CDR2 YNNKEL (reference sequence). This CDR3 is built from 14 residues.

This clonotype was detected a few times. The chain links TRBV14 to TRBJ2-4; 8 bases match TRBD1. CDR1 is SGHDN and CDR2 is FVKESK in the germline V gene. The CDR3 contains 18 residues. V shed 2 bases, J shed 2 bases, and the junction held 11 bases outside the gene matches. CDR3: CASSQRSGTGLTKNIQYF. The CDR3 DNA follows: TGTGCCAGCAGCCAACGATCCGGGACAGGATTGACCAAAAACATTCAGTACTTC.